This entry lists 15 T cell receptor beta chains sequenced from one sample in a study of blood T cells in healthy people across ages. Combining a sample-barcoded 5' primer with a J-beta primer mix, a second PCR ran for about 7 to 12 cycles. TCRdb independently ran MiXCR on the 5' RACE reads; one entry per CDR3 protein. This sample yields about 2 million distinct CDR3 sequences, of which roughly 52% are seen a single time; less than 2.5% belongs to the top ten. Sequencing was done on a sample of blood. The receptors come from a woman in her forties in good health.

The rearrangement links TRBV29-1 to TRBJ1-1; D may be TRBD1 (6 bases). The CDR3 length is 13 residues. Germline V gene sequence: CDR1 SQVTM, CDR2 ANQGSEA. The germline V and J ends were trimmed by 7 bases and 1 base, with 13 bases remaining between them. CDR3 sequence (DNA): TGCAGCGCCCTCGGACAGCAGAACACTGAAGCTTTCTTT. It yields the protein CSALGQQNTEAFF.

CDR3 nucleotides: TGTGCCAGCAGCCCCTTAATAGGGGGGCAGGGAGGTGAAAAACTGTTTTTT. Translating gives CASSPLIGGQGGEKLFF. The chain has TRBV4-2 and TRBJ1-4, with a weak D call TRBD1 (6 bases). Germline V gives CDR1 LGHNA, CDR2 YNFKEQ. Trimming took off 4 bases at V and 7 bases at J, with 22 bases between the two ends. This CDR3 is built from 17 residues.

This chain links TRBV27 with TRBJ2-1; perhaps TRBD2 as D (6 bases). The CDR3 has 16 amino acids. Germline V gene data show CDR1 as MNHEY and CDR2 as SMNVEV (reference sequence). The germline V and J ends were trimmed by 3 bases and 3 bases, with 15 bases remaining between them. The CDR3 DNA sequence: TGTGCCAGCAGTTTTTTAGCGGAAACCTTCTACAATGAGCAGTTCTTC. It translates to CASSFLAETFYNEQFF.

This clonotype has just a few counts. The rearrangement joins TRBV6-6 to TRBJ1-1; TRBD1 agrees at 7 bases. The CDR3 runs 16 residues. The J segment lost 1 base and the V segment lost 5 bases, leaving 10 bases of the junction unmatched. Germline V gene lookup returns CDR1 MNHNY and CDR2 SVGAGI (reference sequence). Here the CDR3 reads CASSPRTGRSNTEAFF. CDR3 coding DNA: TGTGCCAGCAGTCCGAGGACAGGACGATCGAACACTGAAGCTTTCTTT.

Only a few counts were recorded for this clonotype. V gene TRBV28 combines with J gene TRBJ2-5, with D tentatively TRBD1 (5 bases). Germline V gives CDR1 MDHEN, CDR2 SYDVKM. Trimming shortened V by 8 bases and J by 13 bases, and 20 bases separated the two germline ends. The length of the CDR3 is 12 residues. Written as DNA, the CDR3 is TGTGCCAGCGGGCCCAACACAGGAGTTCTGTACTTC. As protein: CASGPNTGVLYF.

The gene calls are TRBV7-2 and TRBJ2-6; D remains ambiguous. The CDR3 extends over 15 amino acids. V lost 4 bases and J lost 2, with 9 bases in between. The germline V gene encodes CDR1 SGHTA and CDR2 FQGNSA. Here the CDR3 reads CASSSRSAGANVLTF. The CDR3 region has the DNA TGTGCCAGCAGCTCCCGTTCTGCTGGGGCCAACGTCCTGACTTTC.

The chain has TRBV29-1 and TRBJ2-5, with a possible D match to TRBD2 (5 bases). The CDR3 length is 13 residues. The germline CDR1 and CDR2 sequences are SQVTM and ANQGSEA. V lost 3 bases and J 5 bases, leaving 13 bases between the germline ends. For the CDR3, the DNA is TGCAGCGTTGATCCCCCTCGCGGGGAGACCCAGTACTTC. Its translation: CSVDPPRGETQYF.

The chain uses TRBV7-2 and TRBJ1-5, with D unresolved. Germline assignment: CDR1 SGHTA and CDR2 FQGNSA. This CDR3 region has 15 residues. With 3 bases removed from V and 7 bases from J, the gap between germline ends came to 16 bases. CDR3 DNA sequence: TGTGCCAGCAGCTTCAACCCGGGATTCGACCAGCCCCAGCATTTT. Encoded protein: CASSFNPGFDQPQHF.

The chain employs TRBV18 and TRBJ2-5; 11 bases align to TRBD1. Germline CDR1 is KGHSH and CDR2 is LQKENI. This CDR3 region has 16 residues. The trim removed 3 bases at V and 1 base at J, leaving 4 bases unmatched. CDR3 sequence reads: CASSPSGQGVQETQYF. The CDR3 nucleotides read TGTGCCAGCTCACCCTCGGGACAGGGGGTCCAAGAGACCCAGTACTTC.

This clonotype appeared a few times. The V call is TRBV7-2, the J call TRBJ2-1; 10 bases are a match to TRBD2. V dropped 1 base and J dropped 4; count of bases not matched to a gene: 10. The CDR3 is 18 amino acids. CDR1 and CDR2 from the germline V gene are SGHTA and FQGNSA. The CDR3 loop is CASSLGTSGFEVYNEQFF. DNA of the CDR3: TGTGCCAGCAGCTTAGGGACTAGCGGCTTCGAAGTATACAATGAGCAGTTCTTC.

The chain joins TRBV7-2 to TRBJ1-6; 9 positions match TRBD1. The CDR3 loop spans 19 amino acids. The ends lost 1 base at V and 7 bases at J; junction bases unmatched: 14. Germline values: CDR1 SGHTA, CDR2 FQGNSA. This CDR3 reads CASSLVGTGLTMGNSPLHF. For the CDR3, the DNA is TGTGCCAGCAGCTTAGTCGGGACAGGGCTCACTATGGGGAATTCACCCCTCCACTTT.

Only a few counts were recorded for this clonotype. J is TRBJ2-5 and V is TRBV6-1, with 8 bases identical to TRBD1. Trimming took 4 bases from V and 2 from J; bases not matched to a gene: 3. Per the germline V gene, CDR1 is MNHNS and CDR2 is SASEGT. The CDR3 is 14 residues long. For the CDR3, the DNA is TGTGCCAGCAGTGGGACAGGGTCACAAGAGACCCAGTACTTC. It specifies CASSGTGSQETQYF.

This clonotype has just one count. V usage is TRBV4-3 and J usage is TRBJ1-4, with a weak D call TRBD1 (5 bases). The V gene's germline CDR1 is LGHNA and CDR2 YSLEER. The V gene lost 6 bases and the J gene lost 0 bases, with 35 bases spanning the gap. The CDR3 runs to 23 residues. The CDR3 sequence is CASSPPPRGHKRRGQPTNEKLFF. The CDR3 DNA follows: TGCGCCAGCAGTCCCCCCCCTCGTGGGCATAAAAGGAGAGGACAACCAACTAATGAAAAACTGTTTTTT.

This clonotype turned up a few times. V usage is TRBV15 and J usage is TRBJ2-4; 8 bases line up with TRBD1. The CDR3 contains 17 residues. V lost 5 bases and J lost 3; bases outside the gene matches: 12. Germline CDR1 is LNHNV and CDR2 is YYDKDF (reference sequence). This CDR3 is CATSGMTGAVVKNIQYF. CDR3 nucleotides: TGTGCCACCAGCGGGATGACAGGGGCAGTAGTCAAAAACATTCAGTACTTC.

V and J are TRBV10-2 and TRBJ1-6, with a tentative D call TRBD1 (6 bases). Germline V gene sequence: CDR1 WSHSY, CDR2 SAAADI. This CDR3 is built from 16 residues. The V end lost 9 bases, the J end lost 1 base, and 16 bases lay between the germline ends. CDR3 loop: CARREGGGSYNSPLHF. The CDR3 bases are TGCGCCAGGCGTGAAGGGGGTGGGTCCTATAATTCACCCCTCCACTTT.